One and the same sample provided the 32 T cell receptor beta chains below, sequenced in a study of shared clonotypes between healthy human individuals. Sequencing was performed with immunoSEQ multiplex PCR; in TCRdb, only in-frame clones are kept and a portion is missing. The table has roughly 700,000 clones, 90% seen once. Material: memory CD8+ T cells from PBMCs. Described subset: CD45RO+ cells pooled with CCR7-negative TemRA cells. The receptors derive from a man aged 18 to 35 in good health. Some clones in this sample may be carry-over from other donors' samples.

The rearrangement links TRBV5-1 to TRBJ2-5, with TRBD2 matching 13 bases. The CDR3 is 15 residues long. Unmatched junction bases numbered 7, after V lost 6 bases and J lost 5 bases. The germline V gene has CDR1 SGHRS and CDR2 YFSETQ. Written as DNA, the CDR3 is TGCGCCAGCACCCTGACTAGCGGGAGGATTGAGACCCAGTACTTC. Its translation is CASTLTSGRIETQYF.

The chain employs TRBV7-9 and TRBJ2-5; 7 positions match TRBD2. Losses at the gene ends were 4 bases for V and 4 bases for J; bases not matched to a gene: 15. The germline CDR1 and CDR2 sequences are SEHNR and FQNEAQ (reference sequence). The CDR3 extends over 17 amino acids. The CDR3 protein is CASSWRRGGPGGETQYF. CDR3 DNA sequence: TGTGCCAGCAGCTGGAGAAGGGGAGGGCCTGGGGGAGAGACCCAGTACTTC. Using reference TRBV7-9 and TRBJ2-5 for the parts outside the CDR3, the full variable domain is DTGVSQNPRHKITKRGQNVTFRCDPISEHNRLYWYRQTLGQGPEFLTYFQNEAQLEKSRLLSDRFSAERPKGSFSTLEIQRTEQGDSAMYLCASSWRRGGPGGETQYFGPGTRLLVL.

The table lists this clone with a few counts. This sequence joins TRBV28 and TRBJ1-1; TRBD1 is a possible D gene (5 bases). V was trimmed by 4 bases and J by 11 bases, leaving 14 bases between them. The CDR3 spans 12 residues. Germline V lookup: CDR1 MDHEN, CDR2 SYDVKM. The CDR3 coding sequence is TGTGCCAGCAGTTACTCACAGGTGGAGGCTTTCTTT. The encoded protein is CASSYSQVEAFF.

The V gene is TRBV7-9, the J gene TRBJ2-4; TRBD2 agrees at 12 bases. J lost 8 bases, V lost 10 bases, and 12 bases had no gene match. Per germline, CDR1 SEHNR and CDR2 FQNEAQ (reference sequence). CDR3 size: 15 residues. This CDR3 is CAIPSGLAGSDIQYF. The CDR3 DNA reads as TGTGCCATCCCGTCGGGACTAGCGGGTTCGGACATTCAGTACTTC.

CDR3 loop: CATSQVVNEQFF. The CDR3 region has the DNA TGTGCCACCTCTCAAGTAGTCAATGAGCAGTTCTTC. The chain is built from TRBV19 and TRBJ2-1; D ambiguous. V lost 10 bases and J lost 6, with 13 bases in between. CDR1 LNHDA and CDR2 SQIVND come from the germline V gene (reference sequence). The CDR3 loop spans 12 amino acids. The full variable domain, in which reference TRBV19 and TRBJ2-1 provide the parts outside the CDR3, is DGGITQSPKYLFRKEGQNVTLSCEQNLNHDAMYWYRQDPGQGLRLIYYSQIVNDFQKGDIAEGYSVSREKKESFPLTVTSAQKNPTAFYLCATSQVVNEQFFGPGTRLTVL.

Of note for this clone: Within the sample, other DNA sequences also encode this same CDR3. This chain connects TRBV9 to TRBJ1-3; D unclear. Trimming took 0 bases from V and 0 from J, leaving 7 bases between them. The CDR3 runs to 15 residues. Germline loops: CDR1 SGDLS, CDR2 YYNGEE. The CDR3 reads CASSVGAYSGNTIYF. DNA of the CDR3: TGTGCCAGCAGCGTAGGGGCTTACTCTGGAAACACCATATATTTT.

V usage is TRBV6-5 and J usage is TRBJ2-1; no definite D call. From germline, CDR1 is MNHEY and CDR2 SVGAGI. This CDR3 has 13 amino acids. V lost 8 bases and J 6 bases, leaving 14 bases between the germline ends. The CDR3 spells CASVLGPGNEQFF. The CDR3 DNA follows: TGTGCCAGCGTCCTAGGGCCCGGCAATGAGCAGTTCTTC.

This sequence joins TRBV19 and TRBJ2-1; 8 nucleotides match TRBD2. The CDR3 covers 14 residues. Germline V CDR1 and CDR2: LNHDA, SQIVND (reference sequence). The V segment lost 7 bases and the J segment 3 bases; nucleotides outside the gene matches: 5. CDR3 amino acids: CASIPGLDYNEQFF. The CDR3, as DNA: TGTGCCAGTATACCGGGACTAGACTACAATGAGCAGTTCTTC.

This clone has only one observation. The V and J genes are TRBV27 and TRBJ2-7; D is ambiguous. The CDR3 totals 12 residues. CDR1 is MNHEY and CDR2 is SMNVEV in the germline V gene (reference sequence). The V end was cut by 2 bases, the J end by 7 bases, with 9 bases between. The CDR3 reads CASSLPMGEQYF. As DNA, the CDR3 is TGTGCCAGCAGTTTACCTATGGGGGAGCAGTACTTC.

The chain joins TRBV5-3 to TRBJ1-5; D not resolved. TRBV5-3 has ORF status, its function being uncertain. V shed 5 bases and J shed 2 bases, with 20 bases lying between them. The CDR3 consists of 17 residues. CDR3 protein: CARRGGSGRDRNQPQHF. The CDR3 region has the DNA TGTGCCAGAAGGGGTGGGTCTGGTAGGGATCGCAATCAGCCCCAGCATTTT.

This chain links TRBV11-2 with TRBJ2-1, with 9 bases that match TRBD2. The CDR3 covers 14 residues. The ends lost 5 bases at V and 4 bases at J; junction bases unmatched: 3. Germline CDR1 is SGHAT and CDR2 is FQNNGV. DNA for the CDR3: TGTGCCAGCAGCGTTAGCGGGAGTTACAATGAGCAGTTCTTC. Translating gives CASSVSGSYNEQFF.

V is TRBV9 and J is TRBJ2-1, with D uncertain. This CDR3 comprises 12 residues. The V gene lost 2 bases and the J gene lost 6 bases, with 6 bases spanning the gap. Germline assignment: CDR1 SGDLS and CDR2 YYNGEE. The CDR3 DNA follows: TGTGCCAGCAGCGTCTTCCCCAATGAGCAGTTCTTC. Residues: CASSVFPNEQFF.

The rearrangement uses TRBV4-1 and TRBJ2-7; D is possibly TRBD1 (8 bases). The CDR3 spans 15 residues. Germline V lookup: CDR1 MGHRA, CDR2 YSYEKL. Trimming took 3 bases from V and 4 from J, leaving 16 bases between them. The CDR3 here is CASSHKDREGYEQYF. In DNA, the CDR3 is TGCGCCAGCAGCCATAAGGACAGGGAGGGGTACGAGCAGTACTTC.

This chain links TRBV5-8 with TRBJ2-7; TRBD1 might be the D (5 bases). CDR1 is SGHTS, CDR2 YDEGEE, per germline. The ends were cut back, 0 bases at V and 3 bases at J, with 10 bases in the middle. The CDR3 extends over 14 amino acids. CDR3 sequence (DNA): TGTGCCAGCAGCTTGGTTCAGGGTTACTACGAGCAGTACTTC. Translation gives CASSLVQGYYEQYF.

This chain connects TRBV30 to TRBJ2-2; the D gene is possibly TRBD1 (5 bases). V shed 3 bases and J shed 5 bases, with 7 bases lying between them. The CDR3 contains 12 residues. Germline V lookup: CDR1 GTSNPN, CDR2 SVGIG (reference sequence). In DNA form, the CDR3 reads TGTGCCTGGAGGACAGAGACCGGGGAGCTGTTTTTT. Translated: CAWRTETGELFF.

The chain combines TRBV5-6 with TRBJ2-1; D is unresolved. Trimming cost V 1 base and J 7 bases, with 6 bases left between them. The CDR3 is made up of 12 amino acids. Per the germline V gene, CDR1 is SGHDT and CDR2 is YYEEEE. The CDR3 DNA reads as TGTGCCAGCAGCTTGTGGGGAAATGAGCAGTTCTTC. It yields the protein CASSLWGNEQFF.

The V call is TRBV4-1, the J call TRBJ2-1, with 10 bases fitting TRBD2. The trim removed 2 bases at V and 6 bases at J, leaving 7 bases unmatched. Looked up from germline, CDR1 is MGHRA and CDR2 is YSYEKL. The CDR3 length is 16 residues. For the CDR3, the DNA is TGCGCCAGCAGCCAAAAAAAGCGGGAGGGGGTCAATGAGCAGTTCTTC. Its protein product is CASSQKKREGVNEQFF.

The chain is built from TRBV15 and TRBJ2-1, with D uncertain. V was pared by 5 bases and J by 1 base, with 9 bases between. The CDR3 contains 14 residues. CDR1 is LNHNV and CDR2 is YYDKDF in the germline V gene (reference sequence). The CDR3 region is CATSAMHSYNEQFF. The CDR3 nucleotides read TGTGCCACCAGCGCCATGCATTCCTACAATGAGCAGTTCTTC.

This chain links TRBV2 with TRBJ2-7, with D maybe TRBD2 (5 bases). Germline CDR1 and CDR2: SNHLY and FYNNEI. V was trimmed by 4 bases and J by 2 bases, leaving 12 bases between them. The CDR3 is made up of 14 amino acids. The CDR3 here is CASSAPEGTYEQYF. The DNA for the CDR3 is TGTGCCAGCAGTGCCCCAGAGGGAACCTACGAGCAGTACTTC.

This clone has just one count. CDR3 DNA sequence: TGTGCCACCGGGCGAGGGGGCGAGCAGTACTTC. Translated, it gives CATGRGGEQYF. The V gene is TRBV10-3, the J gene TRBJ2-7; TRBD1 is a possible D gene (6 bases). The CDR3 runs 11 residues. CDR1 and CDR2 from the germline V gene are ENHRY and SYGVKD. The ends were cut back, 10 bases at V and 6 bases at J, with 13 bases in the middle.

V is TRBV7-9 and J is TRBJ2-1, with 10 bases fitting TRBD2. This CDR3 is built from 15 residues. V was clipped by 0 bases and J by 10 bases; unmatched bases: 6. Germline lookup yields CDR1 SEHNR and CDR2 FQNEAQ (reference sequence). This CDR3 is CASSLAPSGGYEQFF. Here the CDR3 DNA reads TGTGCCAGCAGCTTAGCTCCTAGCGGGGGCTACGAGCAGTTCTTC. Looking up the rest from reference TRBV7-9 and TRBJ2-1 gives the full variable domain: DTGVSQNPRHKITKRGQNVTFRCDPISEHNRLYWYRQTLGQGPEFLTYFQNEAQLEKSRLLSDRFSAERPKGSFSTLEIQRTEQGDSAMYLCASSLAPSGGYEQFFGPGTRLTVL.

The V call is TRBV7-9, the J call TRBJ2-5, with 7 bases aligning to TRBD1. After removal of 4 bases from V and 1 base from J, the junction contained 6 bases not matched to a gene. The CDR3 totals 15 residues. Per germline, CDR1 SEHNR and CDR2 FQNEAQ (reference sequence). This CDR3 reads CASSSGTEPQETQYF. DNA for the CDR3: TGTGCCAGCAGCTCTGGGACAGAGCCCCAAGAGACCCAGTACTTC.

The chain links TRBV9 to TRBJ2-7; 11 bases map to TRBD1. The CDR3 runs to 14 residues. From germline, CDR1 is SGDLS and CDR2 YYNGEE. V lost 3 bases and J lost 8; bases outside the gene matches: 7. Here the CDR3 DNA reads TGTGCCAGCAGCGGCCCCGGGACAGGGGGGAAGCAGTACTTC. It is translated as CASSGPGTGGKQYF.

The chain links TRBV7-9 to TRBJ1-4; no clear D gene. There are 16 residues in the CDR3. V was clipped by 2 bases and J by 0 bases, with 10 bases between them. Germline V CDR1 and CDR2: SEHNR, FQNEAQ (reference sequence). CDR3: CASSLRRQSTNEKLFF. The CDR3 nucleotides read TGTGCCAGCAGCTTAAGACGGCAGTCAACTAATGAAAAACTGTTTTTT.

The genes are TRBV27 and TRBJ2-5, with 8 bases aligning to TRBD2. In germline, CDR1 is MNHEY, CDR2 SMNVEV (reference sequence). V shed 5 bases and J 7 bases; nucleotides not matched to a gene: 12. The CDR3 extends over 15 amino acids. The CDR3 DNA follows: TGTGCCAGCAGTACGGTGACTAGCGCCCTTGTGACCCAGTACTTC. Its translation is CASSTVTSALVTQYF.

This clone has only one observation. This rearrangement joins TRBV25-1 to TRBJ2-7; D unresolved. The germline V gene encodes CDR1 MGHDK and CDR2 SYGVNS. This CDR3 contains 13 residues. Trimming cost V 4 bases and J 5 bases, with 12 bases left between them. Here the CDR3 reads CASSGWRSNEQYF. CDR3 in DNA: TGTGCCAGCAGTGGCTGGCGGAGTAACGAGCAGTACTTC.

This rearrangement joins TRBV19 to TRBJ2-3, with a weak D call TRBD1 (6 bases). The germline CDR1 and CDR2 sequences are LNHDA and SQIVND (reference sequence). With 3 bases removed from V and 0 bases from J, the gap between germline ends came to 13 bases. The CDR3 totals 16 residues. The CDR3 nucleotides read TGTGCCAGTAGTATCAGGGGACCCCGTAGCACAGATACGCAGTATTTT. Residues: CASSIRGPRSTDTQYF.

This chain uses TRBV2 with TRBJ2-7, with 12 bases matching TRBD2. This CDR3 contains 18 residues. CDR1 and CDR2 from the germline V gene are SNHLY and FYNNEI. The trim removed 7 bases at V and 3 bases at J, leaving 16 bases unmatched. The CDR3 loop reads CASIPLAGGLIVFYEQYF. In nucleotides, the CDR3 is TGTGCCAGCATCCCACTAGCGGGAGGATTAATTGTTTTCTACGAGCAGTACTTC.

The chain employs TRBV19 and TRBJ1-1; TRBD1 is a possible D gene (5 bases). The CDR3 consists of 16 residues. The germline V and J ends were trimmed by 7 bases and 4 bases, with 22 bases remaining between them. Germline assignment: CDR1 LNHDA and CDR2 SQIVND (reference sequence). CDR3 protein: CASISVYSQASTEAFF. The CDR3 nucleotides are TGTGCCAGTATTTCGGTGTATTCACAGGCATCCACTGAAGCTTTCTTT.

The V gene is TRBV27, the J gene TRBJ2-2; D ambiguous. V was cut by 6 bases and J by 1 base, with 9 bases left in between. From germline, CDR1 is MNHEY and CDR2 SMNVEV (reference sequence). The CDR3 contains 14 residues. CDR3 DNA: TGTGCCAGCAGGATAAACAGGAACACCGGGGAGCTGTTTTTT. Its translation: CASRINRNTGELFF.

This chain uses TRBV2 with TRBJ2-1, with 7 bases lining up with TRBD2. CDR1 and CDR2 (germline): SNHLY, FYNNEI. V shed 8 bases and J 0 bases; nucleotides not matched to a gene: 10. CDR3 length: 16 residues. The CDR3 is CASELIGLGSYNEQFF. For the CDR3, the DNA is TGTGCCAGCGAGCTTATTGGACTAGGCTCCTACAATGAGCAGTTCTTC.

The V and J genes are TRBV11-2 and TRBJ2-1; D ambiguous. This CDR3 is 15 amino acids long. Germline V CDR1 and CDR2: SGHAT, FQNNGV. V lost 1 base to trimming and J lost 1 base, with 8 bases between them. The CDR3 loop reads CASSLGPGSYNEQFF. CDR3 nucleotide sequence: TGTGCCAGCAGCTTAGGTCCTGGATCCTACAATGAGCAGTTCTTC.